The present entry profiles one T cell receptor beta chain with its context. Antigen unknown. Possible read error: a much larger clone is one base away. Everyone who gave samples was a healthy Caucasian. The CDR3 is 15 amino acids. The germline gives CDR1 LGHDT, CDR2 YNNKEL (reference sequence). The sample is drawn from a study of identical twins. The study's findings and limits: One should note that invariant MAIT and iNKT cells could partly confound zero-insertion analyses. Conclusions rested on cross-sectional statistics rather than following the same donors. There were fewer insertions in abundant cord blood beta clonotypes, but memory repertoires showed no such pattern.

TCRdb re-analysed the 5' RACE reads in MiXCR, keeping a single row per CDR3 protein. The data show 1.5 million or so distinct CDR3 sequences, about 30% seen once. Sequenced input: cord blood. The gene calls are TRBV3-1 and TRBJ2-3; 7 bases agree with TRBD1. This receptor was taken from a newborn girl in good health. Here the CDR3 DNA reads TGTGCCGGCAGCCAAGATTGGGACAGTGGAGATACACAGTATTTT. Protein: CAGSQDWDSGDTQYF.